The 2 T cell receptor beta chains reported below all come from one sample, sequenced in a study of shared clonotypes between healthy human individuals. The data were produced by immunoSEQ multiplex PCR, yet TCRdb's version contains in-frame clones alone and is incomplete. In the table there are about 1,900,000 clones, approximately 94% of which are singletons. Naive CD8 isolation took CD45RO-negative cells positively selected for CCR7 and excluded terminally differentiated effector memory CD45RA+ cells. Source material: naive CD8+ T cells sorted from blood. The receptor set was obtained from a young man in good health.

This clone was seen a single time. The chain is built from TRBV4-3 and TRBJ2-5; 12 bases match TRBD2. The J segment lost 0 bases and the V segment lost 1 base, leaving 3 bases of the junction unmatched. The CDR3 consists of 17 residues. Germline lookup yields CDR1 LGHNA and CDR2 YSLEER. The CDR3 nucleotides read TGCGCCAGCAGCCAAGGATGGACTAGCGGGAACCAAGAGACCCAGTACTTC. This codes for CASSQGWTSGNQETQYF.

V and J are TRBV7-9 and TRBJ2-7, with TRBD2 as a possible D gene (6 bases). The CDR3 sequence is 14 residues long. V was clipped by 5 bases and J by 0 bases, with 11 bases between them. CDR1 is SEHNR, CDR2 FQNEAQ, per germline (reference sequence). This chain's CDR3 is CASSPGESSYEQYF. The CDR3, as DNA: TGTGCCAGCAGCCCGGGAGAGAGCTCCTACGAGCAGTACTTC. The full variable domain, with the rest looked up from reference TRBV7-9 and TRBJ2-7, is DTGVSQNPRHKITKRGQNVTFRCDPISEHNRLYWYRQTLGQGPEFLTYFQNEAQLEKSRLLSDRFSAERPKGSFSTLEIQRTEQGDSAMYLCASSPGESSYEQYFGPGTRLTVT.